Below are 14 T cell receptor beta chains sequenced from a single sample in a study of cytomegalovirus exposure and HLA in healthy donors. Amplification used 60 Vbeta primers and 13 Jbeta primers. The protocol was immunoSEQ multiplex PCR, while the TCRdb copy is restricted to in-frame clones and leaves out a portion. This table holds fewer than 250,000 clones, about 80% found once. Sequences were obtained from PBMCs. The receptors originated from a woman aged 40 to 50 in good health and CMV-seronegative.

The genes are TRBV4-3 and TRBJ2-5, with D perhaps TRBD1 (5 bases). Trimming removed 0 bases from V and 1 base from J, with 12 bases in between. The germline CDR1 and CDR2 sequences are LGHNA and YSLEER. The CDR3 covers 16 residues. The CDR3 region has the DNA TGCGCCAGCAGCCAAGATCACGACAGAGGCCAAGAGACCCAGTACTTC. Translated: CASSQDHDRGQETQYF.

The chain has TRBV5-8 and TRBJ2-1; 14 nucleotides align to TRBD2. This CDR3 is built from 16 residues. The J segment lost 10 bases and the V segment lost 0 bases, leaving 6 bases of the junction unmatched. Germline V gives CDR1 SGHTS, CDR2 YDEGEE. This chain's CDR3 is CASSLDGTSGRHEQFF. The CDR3 nucleotides are TGTGCCAGCAGCTTGGACGGGACTAGCGGGAGACACGAGCAGTTCTTC. Filled out from reference TRBV5-8 and TRBJ2-1, the complete variable domain reads EAGVTQSPTHLIKTRGQQATLRCSPISGHTSVYWYQQALGLGLQFLLWYDEGEERNRGNFPPRFSGRQFPNYSSELNVNALELEDSALYLCASSLDGTSGRHEQFFGPGTRLTVL.

This chain connects TRBV6-1 to TRBJ1-2; maybe TRBD1 (5 bases). The CDR3 is made up of 15 amino acids. From germline, CDR1 is MNHNS and CDR2 SASEGT. V gave up 0 bases and J gave up 7 bases, with 15 bases separating them. Here the CDR3 reads CASSEAEAGRGGYTF. The CDR3 DNA is TGTGCCAGCAGTGAAGCAGAGGCAGGGCGGGGTGGCTACACCTTC.

The chain carries TRBV6-5 and TRBJ2-3; 9 bases align to TRBD1. This CDR3 contains 16 residues. Germline V gene sequence: CDR1 MNHEY, CDR2 SVGAGI. V shed 2 bases and J 3 bases; nucleotides not matched to a gene: 6. This CDR3 is CASSYAGTGRTDTQYF. In nucleotides, the CDR3 is TGTGCCAGCAGTTACGCCGGGACAGGGAGGACAGATACGCAGTATTTT.

V gene TRBV9 combines with J gene TRBJ2-5; 9 bases fit TRBD2. J lost 4 bases, V lost 4 bases, and 11 bases had no gene match. The CDR3 totals 16 residues. From germline, CDR1 is SGDLS and CDR2 YYNGEE. The CDR3 DNA sequence: TGTGCCAGCAGCCCTCGCCCCGGGCGGGGGGGAGAGACCCAGTACTTC. Amino acids: CASSPRPGRGGETQYF.

The V and J genes are TRBV27 and TRBJ1-5; 7 bases are a match to TRBD1. V trimming: 5 bases; J trimming: 5 bases; junction bases outside the gene matches: 9. The CDR3 has 15 residues. CDR1 is MNHEY and CDR2 is SMNVEV in the germline V gene (reference sequence). The CDR3 nucleotides read TGTGCCAGCAGTCCGAACAGGGGCGATGATCAGCCCCAGCATTTT. Protein: CASSPNRGDDQPQHF.

The J gene is TRBJ2-7, the V gene TRBV7-2, with 8 bases that match TRBD1. V dropped 8 bases and J dropped 1; count of bases not matched to a gene: 4. This CDR3 region has 13 residues. Germline loops: CDR1 SGHTA, CDR2 FQGNSA. The CDR3: CASQGTGSYEQYF. CDR3 sequence (DNA): TGTGCCAGCCAAGGGACAGGTTCCTACGAGCAGTACTTC. The entire variable domain, with the rest obtained from reference TRBV7-2 and TRBJ2-7, is as follows: GAGVSQSPSNKVTEKGKDVELRCDPISGHTALYWYRQSLGQGLEFLIYFQGNSAPDKSGLPSDRFSAERTGGSVSTLTIQRTQQEDSAVYLCASQGTGSYEQYFGPGTRLTVT.

The CDR3 spells CASSSGTSGRAVDTQYF. CDR3 DNA: TGTGCCAGCAGTTCGGGGACTAGCGGGAGGGCTGTAGATACGCAGTATTTT. The V gene is TRBV27, the J gene TRBJ2-3; 16 nucleotides align to TRBD2. The ends lost 4 bases at V and 5 bases at J; junction bases unmatched: 6. The CDR3 sequence is 17 residues long. Germline V lookup: CDR1 MNHEY, CDR2 SMNVEV (reference sequence).

The gene calls are TRBV5-1 and TRBJ2-1, with a tentative D call TRBD2 (5 bases). Trimming stripped 0 bases from V and 9 bases from J, with 16 bases between. There are 15 residues in the CDR3. Germline loops: CDR1 SGHRS, CDR2 YFSETQ. In DNA, the CDR3 is TGCGCCAGCAGCTTGGCCTCGGTTGTCCGGGGTGAGCAGTTCTTC. The encoded protein is CASSLASVVRGEQFF.

Judged by abundance, this clone is medium-sized. Here the CDR3 DNA reads TGTGCCAGCAGCCAGACAGGGAGCCGAAGCTCCTACAATGAGCAGTTCTTC. It codes for CASSQTGSRSSYNEQFF. This chain links TRBV4-2 with TRBJ2-1; TRBD1 matches at 7 bases. Germline lookup yields CDR1 LGHNA and CDR2 YNFKEQ. This CDR3 has 17 amino acids. The V gene end was trimmed by 3 bases and the J gene end by 0 bases; junction bases not matched to a gene: 8.

J is TRBJ1-2 and V is TRBV29-1, with D maybe TRBD1 (6 bases). CDR3 length equals 14 residues. CDR1 and CDR2 from the germline V gene are SQVTM and ANQGSEA. Trimming stripped 3 bases from V and 3 bases from J, with 14 bases between. The CDR3 nucleotides read TGCAGCGTTGAGGGGCAGGGGTTTTACTATGGCTACACCTTC. It codes for CSVEGQGFYYGYTF.

This chain connects TRBV19 to TRBJ2-2, with 8 nucleotides matching TRBD1. Germline V CDR1 and CDR2: LNHDA, SQIVND (reference sequence). The CDR3 consists of 14 residues. V was clipped by 10 bases and J by 4 bases; unmatched bases: 8. Written as DNA, the CDR3 is TGTGCCACCCTAGACAGGGGCGGCACCGGGGAGCTGTTTTTT. Translation gives CATLDRGGTGELFF. The entire variable domain, with the rest obtained from reference TRBV19 and TRBJ2-2, is as follows: DGGITQSPKYLFRKEGQNVTLSCEQNLNHDAMYWYRQDPGQGLRLIYYSQIVNDFQKGDIAEGYSVSREKKESFPLTVTSAQKNPTAFYLCATLDRGGTGELFFGEGSRLTVL.

The chain carries TRBV30 and TRBJ1-5, with a tentative D call TRBD1 (6 bases). The germline CDR1 and CDR2 sequences are GTSNPN and SVGIG (reference sequence). This CDR3 region has 14 residues. Trimming removed 4 bases at V and 3 bases at J, with 13 bases between. This CDR3 reads CAWTGQSYNQPQHF. Written as DNA, the CDR3 is TGTGCCTGGACAGGACAGAGCTACAATCAGCCCCAGCATTTT. Together with reference TRBV30 and TRBJ1-5, the CDR3 gives the full variable domain: SQTIHQWPATLVQPVGSPLSLECTVEGTSNPNLYWYRQAAGRGLQLLFYSVGIGQISSEVPQNLSASRPQDRQFILSSKKLLLSDSGFYLCAWTGQSYNQPQHFGDGTRLSIL.

The CDR3 region is CASSFDFRSYGYTF. The CDR3 coding sequence is TGTGCCAGCAGCTTCGACTTCCGGAGCTATGGCTACACCTTC. This chain uses TRBV7-2 with TRBJ1-2; no clear D. The ends were cut back, 3 bases at V and 4 bases at J, with 12 bases in the middle. The CDR3 totals 14 residues. Germline CDR1 SGHTA, CDR2 FQGNSA.